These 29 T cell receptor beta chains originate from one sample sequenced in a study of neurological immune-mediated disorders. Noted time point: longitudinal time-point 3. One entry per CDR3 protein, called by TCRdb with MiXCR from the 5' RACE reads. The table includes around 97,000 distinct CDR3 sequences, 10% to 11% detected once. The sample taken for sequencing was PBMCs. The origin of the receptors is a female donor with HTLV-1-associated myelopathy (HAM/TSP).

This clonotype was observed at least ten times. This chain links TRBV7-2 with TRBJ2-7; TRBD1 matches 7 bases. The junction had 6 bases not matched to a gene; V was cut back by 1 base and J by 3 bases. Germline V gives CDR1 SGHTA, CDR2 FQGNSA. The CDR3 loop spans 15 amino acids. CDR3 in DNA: TGTGCCAGCAGCTTAGAACAGGGGACGGGCTACGAGCAGTACTTC. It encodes CASSLEQGTGYEQYF.

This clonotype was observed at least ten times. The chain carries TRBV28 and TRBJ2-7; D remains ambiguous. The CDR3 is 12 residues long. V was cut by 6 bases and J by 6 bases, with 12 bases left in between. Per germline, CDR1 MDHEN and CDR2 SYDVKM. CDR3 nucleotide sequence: TGTGCCAGCAGAATCCCTAGTCTCGAGCAGTACTTC. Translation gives CASRIPSLEQYF.

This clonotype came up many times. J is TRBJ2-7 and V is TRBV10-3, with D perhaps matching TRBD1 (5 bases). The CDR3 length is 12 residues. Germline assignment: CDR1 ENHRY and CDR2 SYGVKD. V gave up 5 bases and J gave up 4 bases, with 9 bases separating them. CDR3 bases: TGTGCCATCAGTATGACAGAATACGAGCAGTACTTC. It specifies CAISMTEYEQYF.

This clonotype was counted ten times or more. This CDR3 is CASRGTSTDTQYF. The CDR3 coding sequence is TGTGCCAGCAGGGGGACTAGCACAGATACGCAGTATTTT. The chain recombines TRBV6-5 with TRBJ2-3, with D perhaps TRBD2 (6 bases). Germline lookup yields CDR1 MNHEY and CDR2 SVGAGI. The CDR3 spans 13 residues. V dropped 6 bases and J dropped 0 bases, with 7 bases sitting between them.

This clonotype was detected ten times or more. The CDR3 spells CASSGSGTANTGELFF. The CDR3 bases are TGCGCCAGCAGCGGATCCGGGACAGCGAACACCGGGGAGCTGTTTTTT. The rearrangement uses TRBV5-1 and TRBJ2-2; the match to TRBD1 covers 7 bases. This CDR3 region has 16 residues. Trimming cost V 4 bases and J 0 bases; bases outside gene matches: 6. Germline CDR1 reads SGHRS; CDR2 reads YFSETQ.

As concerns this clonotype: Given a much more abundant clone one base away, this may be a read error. CDR3 amino acids: CAISPWTSGGSDTQYF. The CDR3 DNA reads as TGTGCCATCAGCCCCTGGACTAGCGGGGGCTCAGATACGCAGTATTTT. The J gene is TRBJ2-3, the V gene TRBV10-3; 13 nucleotides align to TRBD2. The CDR3 sequence is 16 residues long. V was clipped by 6 bases and J by 4 bases; unmatched bases: 7. Germline CDR1 reads ENHRY; CDR2 reads SYGVKD.

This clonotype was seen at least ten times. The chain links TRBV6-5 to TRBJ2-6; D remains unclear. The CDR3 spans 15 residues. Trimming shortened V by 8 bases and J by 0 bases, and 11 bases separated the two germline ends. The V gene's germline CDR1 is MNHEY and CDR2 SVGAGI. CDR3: CASGKGHSGANVLTF. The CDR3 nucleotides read TGTGCCAGCGGGAAGGGCCACTCTGGGGCCAACGTCCTGACTTTC.

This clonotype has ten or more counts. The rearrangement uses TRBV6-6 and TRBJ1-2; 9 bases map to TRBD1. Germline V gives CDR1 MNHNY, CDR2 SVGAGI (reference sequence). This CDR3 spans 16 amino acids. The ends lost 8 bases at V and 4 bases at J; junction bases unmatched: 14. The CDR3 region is CASGWGSTGGGYGYTF. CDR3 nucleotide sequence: TGTGCCAGCGGGTGGGGATCGACAGGGGGGGGCTATGGCTACACCTTC.

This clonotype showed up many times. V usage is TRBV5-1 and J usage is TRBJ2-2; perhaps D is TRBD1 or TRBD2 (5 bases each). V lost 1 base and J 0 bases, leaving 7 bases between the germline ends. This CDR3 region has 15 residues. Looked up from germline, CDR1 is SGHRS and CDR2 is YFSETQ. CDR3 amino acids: CASSLWGSNTGELFF. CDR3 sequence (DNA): TGCGCCAGCAGCTTGTGGGGGTCGAACACCGGGGAGCTGTTTTTT.

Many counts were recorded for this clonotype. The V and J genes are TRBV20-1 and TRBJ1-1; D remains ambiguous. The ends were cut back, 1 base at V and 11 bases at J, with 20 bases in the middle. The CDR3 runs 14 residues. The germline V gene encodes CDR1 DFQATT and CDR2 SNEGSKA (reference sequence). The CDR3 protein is CSARVPGQLAGAFF. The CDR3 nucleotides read TGCAGTGCTAGAGTCCCCGGTCAGCTTGCCGGGGCTTTCTTT.

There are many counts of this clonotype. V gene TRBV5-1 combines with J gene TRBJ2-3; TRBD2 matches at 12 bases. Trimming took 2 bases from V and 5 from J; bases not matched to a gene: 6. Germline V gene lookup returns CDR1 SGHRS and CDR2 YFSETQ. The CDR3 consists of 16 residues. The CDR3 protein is CASSFGGLAGVDTQYF. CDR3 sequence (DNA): TGCGCCAGCAGCTTTGGGGGACTAGCGGGCGTAGATACGCAGTATTTT.

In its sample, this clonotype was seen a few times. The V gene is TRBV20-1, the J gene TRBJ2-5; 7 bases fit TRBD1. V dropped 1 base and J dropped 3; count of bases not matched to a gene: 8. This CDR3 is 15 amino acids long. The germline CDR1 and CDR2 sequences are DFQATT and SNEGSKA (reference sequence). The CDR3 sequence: CSARAYRGVEETQYF. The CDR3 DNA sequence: TGCAGTGCTAGAGCATACAGGGGAGTGGAAGAGACCCAGTACTTC.

CDR3 DNA: TGCAGTGCTAGAAATGCGGGGAAAGAGACCCAGTACTTC. It yields the protein CSARNAGKETQYF. The rearrangement links TRBV20-1 to TRBJ2-5, with D tentatively TRBD2 (6 bases). This CDR3 has 13 amino acids. V gave up 2 bases and J gave up 3 bases, with 10 bases separating them. Germline loops: CDR1 DFQATT, CDR2 SNEGSKA (reference sequence).

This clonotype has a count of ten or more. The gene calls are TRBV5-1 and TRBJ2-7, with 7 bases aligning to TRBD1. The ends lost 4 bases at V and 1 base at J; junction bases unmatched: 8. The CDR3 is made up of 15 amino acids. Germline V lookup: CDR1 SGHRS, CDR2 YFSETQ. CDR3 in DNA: TGCGCCAGCAGCCTGACAGGGACGGGATCCTACGAGCAGTACTTC. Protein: CASSLTGTGSYEQYF.

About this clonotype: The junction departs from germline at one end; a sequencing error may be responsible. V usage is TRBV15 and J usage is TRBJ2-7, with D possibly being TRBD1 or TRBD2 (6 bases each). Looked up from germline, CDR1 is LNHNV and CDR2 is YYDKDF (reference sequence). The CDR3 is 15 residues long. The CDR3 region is CATIRARGQNYEQYF. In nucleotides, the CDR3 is TGTGCCACCATCAGAGCCCGGGGGCAGAATTACGAGCAGTACTTC.

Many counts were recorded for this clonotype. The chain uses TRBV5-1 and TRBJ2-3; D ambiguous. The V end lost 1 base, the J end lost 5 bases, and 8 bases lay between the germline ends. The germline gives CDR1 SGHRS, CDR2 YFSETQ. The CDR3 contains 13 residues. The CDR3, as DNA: TGCGCCAGCAGCTTGTTGACCGAAGATACGCAGTATTTT. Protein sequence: CASSLLTEDTQYF.

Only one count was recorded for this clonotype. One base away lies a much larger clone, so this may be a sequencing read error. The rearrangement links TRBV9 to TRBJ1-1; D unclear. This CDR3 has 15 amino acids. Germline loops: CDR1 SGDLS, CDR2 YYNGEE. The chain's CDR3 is CTSSDPLGRNTEAFF. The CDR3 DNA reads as TGTACCAGCAGCGACCCACTAGGCCGAAACACTGAAGCTTTCTTT.

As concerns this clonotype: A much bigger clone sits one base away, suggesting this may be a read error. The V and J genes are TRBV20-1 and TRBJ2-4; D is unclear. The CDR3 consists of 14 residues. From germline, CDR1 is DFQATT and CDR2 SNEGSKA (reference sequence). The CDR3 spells CSARLGRSGNFQYF. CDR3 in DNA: TGCAGTGCTAGACTAGGCAGGTCTGGAAACTTTCAGTACTTC.

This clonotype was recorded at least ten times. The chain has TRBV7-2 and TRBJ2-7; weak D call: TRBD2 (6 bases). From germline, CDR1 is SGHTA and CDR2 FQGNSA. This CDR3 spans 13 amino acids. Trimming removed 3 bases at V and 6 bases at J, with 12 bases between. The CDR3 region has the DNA TGTGCCAGCAGCTTTTTTGCGGGGCCCGAGCAGTACTTC. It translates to CASSFFAGPEQYF. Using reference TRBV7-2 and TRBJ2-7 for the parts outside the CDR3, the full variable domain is GAGVSQSPSNKVTEKGKDVELRCDPISGHTALYWYRQSLGQGLEFLIYFQGNSAPDKSGLPSDRFSAERTGGSVSTLTIQRTQQEDSAVYLCASSFFAGPEQYFGPGTRLTVT.

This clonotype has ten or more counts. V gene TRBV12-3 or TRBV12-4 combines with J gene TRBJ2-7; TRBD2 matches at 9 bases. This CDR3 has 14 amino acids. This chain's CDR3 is CVTSGRGGGYEQYF. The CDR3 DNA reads TGTGTCACCTCAGGGCGGGGGGGTGGATACGAGCAGTACTTC.

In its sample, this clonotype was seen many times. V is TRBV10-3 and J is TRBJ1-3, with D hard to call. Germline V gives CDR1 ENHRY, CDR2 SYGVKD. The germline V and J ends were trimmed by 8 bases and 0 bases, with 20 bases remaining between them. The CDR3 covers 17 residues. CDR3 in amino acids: CAISDPSRASSGNTIYF. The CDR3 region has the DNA TGTGCCATCTCTGATCCGAGCCGGGCGAGCTCTGGAAACACCATATATTTT.

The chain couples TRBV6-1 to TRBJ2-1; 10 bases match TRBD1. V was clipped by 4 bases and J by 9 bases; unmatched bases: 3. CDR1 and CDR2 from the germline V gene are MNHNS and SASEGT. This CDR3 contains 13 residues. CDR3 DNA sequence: TGTGCCAGCAGTGGGGGACAGGGGCTTGAGCAGTTCTTC. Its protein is CASSGGQGLEQFF.

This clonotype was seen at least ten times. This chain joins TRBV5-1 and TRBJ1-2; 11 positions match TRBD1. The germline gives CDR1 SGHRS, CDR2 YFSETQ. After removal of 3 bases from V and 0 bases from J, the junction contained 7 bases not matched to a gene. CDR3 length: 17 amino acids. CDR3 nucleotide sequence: TGCGCCAGCAGCTCCGGACAGGGGGCGACCTCTAACTATGGCTACACCTTC. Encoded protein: CASSSGQGATSNYGYTF.

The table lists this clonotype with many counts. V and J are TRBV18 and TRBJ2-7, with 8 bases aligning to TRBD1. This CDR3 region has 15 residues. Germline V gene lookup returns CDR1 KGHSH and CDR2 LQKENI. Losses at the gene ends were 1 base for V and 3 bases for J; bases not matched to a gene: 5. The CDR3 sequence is CASSPRADRGYEQYF. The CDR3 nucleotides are TGTGCCAGCTCACCACGTGCAGACAGGGGCTACGAGCAGTACTTC.

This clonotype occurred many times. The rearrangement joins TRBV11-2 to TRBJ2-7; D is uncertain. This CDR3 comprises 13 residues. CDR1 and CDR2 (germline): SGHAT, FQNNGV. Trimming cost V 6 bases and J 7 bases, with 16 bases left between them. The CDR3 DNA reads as TGTGCCAGCAGTTCAACCCGTCTCTGGGAGCAGTACTTC. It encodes CASSSTRLWEQYF.

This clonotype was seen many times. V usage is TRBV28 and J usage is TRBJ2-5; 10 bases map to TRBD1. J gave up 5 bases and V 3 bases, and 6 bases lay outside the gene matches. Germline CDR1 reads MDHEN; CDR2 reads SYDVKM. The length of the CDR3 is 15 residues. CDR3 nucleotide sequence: TGTGCCAGCAGTTTCGCGACAGGGGGCCGGGAGACCCAGTACTTC. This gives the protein CASSFATGGRETQYF.

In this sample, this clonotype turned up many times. The CDR3: CASTTPQVPDTQYF. The CDR3 nucleotides read TGTGCCAGCACCACCCCGCAAGTCCCAGATACGCAGTATTTT. The rearrangement joins TRBV11-2 to TRBJ2-3; D not resolved. V was cut by 7 bases and J by 4 bases, with 15 bases left in between. This CDR3 has 14 residues. Germline-derived CDR1 and CDR2 are SGHAT and FQNNGV.

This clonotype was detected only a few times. The CDR3: CASSPTPRGRRGEQYF. CDR3 sequence (DNA): TGCGCCAGCAGTCCGACGCCCAGGGGCCGCCGGGGGGAGCAGTACTTC. This rearrangement joins TRBV5-1 to TRBJ2-7; possibly TRBD1 or TRBD2 for D (6 bases each). V shed 5 bases and J shed 7 bases, with 25 bases lying between them. The germline CDR1 and CDR2 sequences are SGHRS and YFSETQ. The CDR3 consists of 16 residues. The full variable domain, with the rest looked up from reference TRBV5-1 and TRBJ2-7, is KAGVTQTPRYLIKTRGQQVTLSCSPISGHRSVSWYQQTPGQGLQFLFEYFSETQRNKGNFPGRFSGRQFSNSRSEMNVSTLELGDSALYLCASSPTPRGRRGEQYFGPGTRLTVT.

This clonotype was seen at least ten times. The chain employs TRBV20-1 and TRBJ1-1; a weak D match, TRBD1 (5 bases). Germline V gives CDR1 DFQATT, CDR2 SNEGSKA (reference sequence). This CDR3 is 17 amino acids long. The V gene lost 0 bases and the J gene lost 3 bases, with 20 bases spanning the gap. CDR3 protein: CSARDRESGGIHTEAFF. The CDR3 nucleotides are TGCAGTGCTAGAGATCGCGAGTCGGGGGGGATCCACACTGAAGCTTTCTTT.